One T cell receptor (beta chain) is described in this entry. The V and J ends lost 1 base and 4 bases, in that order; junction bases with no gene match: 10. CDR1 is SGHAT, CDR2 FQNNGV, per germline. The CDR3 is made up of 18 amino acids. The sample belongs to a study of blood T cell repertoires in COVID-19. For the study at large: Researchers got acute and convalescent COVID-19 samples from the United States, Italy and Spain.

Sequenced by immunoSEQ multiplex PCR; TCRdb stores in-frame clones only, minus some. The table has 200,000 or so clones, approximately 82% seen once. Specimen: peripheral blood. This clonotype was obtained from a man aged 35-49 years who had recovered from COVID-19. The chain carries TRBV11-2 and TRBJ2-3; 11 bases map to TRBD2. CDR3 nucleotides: TGTGCCAGCAGCTTAGGCTTACTAGCGGGAGCGATGGCAGATACGCAGTATTTT. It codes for CASSLGLLAGAMADTQYF.